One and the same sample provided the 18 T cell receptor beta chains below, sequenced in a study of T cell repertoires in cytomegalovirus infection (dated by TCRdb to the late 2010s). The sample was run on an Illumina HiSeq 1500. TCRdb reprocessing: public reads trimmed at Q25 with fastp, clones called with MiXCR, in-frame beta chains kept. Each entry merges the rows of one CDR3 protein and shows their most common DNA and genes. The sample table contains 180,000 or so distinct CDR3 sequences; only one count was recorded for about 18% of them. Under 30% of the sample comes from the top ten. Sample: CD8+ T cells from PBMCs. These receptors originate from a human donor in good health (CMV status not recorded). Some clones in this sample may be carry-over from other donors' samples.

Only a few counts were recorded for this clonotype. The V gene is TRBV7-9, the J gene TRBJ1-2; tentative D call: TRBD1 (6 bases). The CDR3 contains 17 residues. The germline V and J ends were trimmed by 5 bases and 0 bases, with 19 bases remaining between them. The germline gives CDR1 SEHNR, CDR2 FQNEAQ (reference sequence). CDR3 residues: CASSMGRGIPPNYGYTF. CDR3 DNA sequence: TGTGCCAGCAGCATGGGGAGGGGGATCCCCCCTAACTATGGCTACACCTTC. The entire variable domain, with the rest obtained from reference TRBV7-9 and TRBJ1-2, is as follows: DTGVSQNPRHKITKRGQNVTFRCDPISEHNRLYWYRQTLGQGPEFLTYFQNEAQLEKSRLLSDRFSAERPKGSFSTLEIQRTEQGDSAMYLCASSMGRGIPPNYGYTFGSGTRLTVV.

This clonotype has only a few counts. This chain's CDR3 is CASSFDSGNTIYF. The CDR3 DNA sequence: TGTGCCAGCAGTTTCGACTCTGGAAACACCATATATTTT. V gene TRBV28 combines with J gene TRBJ1-3; D gene ambiguous. Trimming removed 3 bases from V and 0 bases from J, with 3 bases in between. This CDR3 spans 13 amino acids. Germline V CDR1 and CDR2: MDHEN, SYDVKM.

The CDR3, as DNA: TGTGCCAGCAGCTCATCGCAGGGTTACGAGGGGGAGCTGTTTTTT. It encodes CASSSSQGYEGELFF. This sequence joins TRBV7-9 and TRBJ2-2, with a possible D match to TRBD1 (5 bases). Germline V gives CDR1 SEHNR, CDR2 FQNEAQ (reference sequence). V lost 4 bases to trimming and J lost 8 bases, with 17 bases between them. CDR3 length equals 15 residues.

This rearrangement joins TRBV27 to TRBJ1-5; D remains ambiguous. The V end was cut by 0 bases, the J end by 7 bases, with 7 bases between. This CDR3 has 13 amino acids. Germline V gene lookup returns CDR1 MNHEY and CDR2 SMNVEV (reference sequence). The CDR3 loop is CASSLSKVQPQHF. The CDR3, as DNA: TGTGCCAGCAGTTTATCAAAGGTCCAGCCCCAGCATTTT.

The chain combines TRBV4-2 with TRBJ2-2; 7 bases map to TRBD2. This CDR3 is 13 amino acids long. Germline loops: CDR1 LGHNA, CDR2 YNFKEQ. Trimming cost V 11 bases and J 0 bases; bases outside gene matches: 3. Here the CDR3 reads CAAGVSNTGELFF. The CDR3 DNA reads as TGTGCCGCGGGGGTTTCGAACACCGGGGAGCTGTTTTTT.

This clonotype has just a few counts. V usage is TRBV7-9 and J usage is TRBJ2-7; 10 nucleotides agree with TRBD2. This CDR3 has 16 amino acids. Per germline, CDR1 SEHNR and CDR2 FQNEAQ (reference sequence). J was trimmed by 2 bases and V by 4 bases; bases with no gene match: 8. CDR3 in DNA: TGTGCCAGCAGCTCCCCTTCTAGCGGGAGAACCTACGAGCAGTACTTC. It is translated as CASSSPSSGRTYEQYF.

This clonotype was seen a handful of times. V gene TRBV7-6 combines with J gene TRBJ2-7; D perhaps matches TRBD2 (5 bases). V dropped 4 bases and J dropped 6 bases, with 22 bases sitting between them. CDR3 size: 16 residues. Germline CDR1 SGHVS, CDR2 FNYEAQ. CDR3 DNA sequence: TGTGCCAGCAGCTCAGAGGAGGAAAGAGGGTGGATCGAGCAGTACTTC. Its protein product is CASSSEEERGWIEQYF.

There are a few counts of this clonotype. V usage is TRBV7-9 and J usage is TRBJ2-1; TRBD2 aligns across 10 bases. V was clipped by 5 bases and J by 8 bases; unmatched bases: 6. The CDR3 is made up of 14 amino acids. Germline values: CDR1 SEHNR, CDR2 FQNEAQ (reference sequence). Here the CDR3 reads CASSRAGGPHEQFF. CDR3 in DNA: TGTGCCAGCAGCCGAGCGGGGGGGCCCCATGAGCAGTTCTTC. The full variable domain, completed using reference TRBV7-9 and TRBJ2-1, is DTGVSQNPRHKITKRGQNVTFRCDPISEHNRLYWYRQTLGQGPEFLTYFQNEAQLEKSRLLSDRFSAERPKGSFSTLEIQRTEQGDSAMYLCASSRAGGPHEQFFGPGTRLTVL.

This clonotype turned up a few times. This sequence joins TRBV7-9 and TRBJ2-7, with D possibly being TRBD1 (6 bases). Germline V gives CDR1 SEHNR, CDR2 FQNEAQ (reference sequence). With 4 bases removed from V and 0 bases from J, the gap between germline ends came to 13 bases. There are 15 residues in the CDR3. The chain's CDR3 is CASSSEDSHSYEQYF. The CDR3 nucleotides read TGTGCCAGCAGCTCAGAGGACAGTCACTCCTACGAGCAGTACTTC.

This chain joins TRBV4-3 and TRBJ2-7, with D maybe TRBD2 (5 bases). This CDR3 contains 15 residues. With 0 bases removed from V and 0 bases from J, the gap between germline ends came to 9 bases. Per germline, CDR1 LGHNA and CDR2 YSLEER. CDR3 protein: CASSQDPAGSYEQYF. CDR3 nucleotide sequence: TGCGCCAGCAGCCAAGATCCCGCGGGCTCCTACGAGCAGTACTTC.

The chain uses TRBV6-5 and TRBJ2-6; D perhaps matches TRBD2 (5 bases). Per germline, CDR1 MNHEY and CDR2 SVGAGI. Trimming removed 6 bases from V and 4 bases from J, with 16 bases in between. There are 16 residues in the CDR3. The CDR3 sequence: CASRDMPTGGANVLTF. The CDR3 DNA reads TGTGCCAGCAGAGACATGCCAACGGGAGGGGCCAACGTCCTGACTTTC.

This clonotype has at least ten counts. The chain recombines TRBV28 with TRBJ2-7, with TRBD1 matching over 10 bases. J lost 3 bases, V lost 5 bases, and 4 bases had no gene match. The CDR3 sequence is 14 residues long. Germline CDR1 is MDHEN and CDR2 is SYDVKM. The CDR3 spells CASSAGQGGYEQYF. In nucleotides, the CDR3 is TGTGCCAGCAGTGCCGGACAGGGGGGCTACGAGCAGTACTTC.

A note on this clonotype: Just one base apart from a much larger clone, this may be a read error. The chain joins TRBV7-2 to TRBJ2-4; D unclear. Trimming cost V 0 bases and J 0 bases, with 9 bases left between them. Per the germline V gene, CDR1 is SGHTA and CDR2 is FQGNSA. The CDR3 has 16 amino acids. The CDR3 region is CASSLASQIAKNIQYF. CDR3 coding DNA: TGTGCCAGCAGCTTAGCGTCACAAATAGCCAAAAACATTCAGTACTTC.

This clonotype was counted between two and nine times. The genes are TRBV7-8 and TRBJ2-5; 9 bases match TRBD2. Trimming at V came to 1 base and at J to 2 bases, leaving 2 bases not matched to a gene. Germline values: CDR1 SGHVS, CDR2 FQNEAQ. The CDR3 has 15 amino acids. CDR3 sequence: CASSLVAGVQETQYF. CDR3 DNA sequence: TGTGCCAGCAGCTTAGTAGCGGGGGTACAAGAGACCCAGTACTTC.

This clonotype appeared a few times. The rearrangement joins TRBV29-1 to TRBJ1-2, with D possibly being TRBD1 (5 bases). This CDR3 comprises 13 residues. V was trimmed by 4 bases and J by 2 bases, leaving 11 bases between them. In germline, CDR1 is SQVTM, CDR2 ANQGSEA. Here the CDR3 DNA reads TGCAGCGTTGTTGGGACTTCCAACTATGGCTACACCTTC. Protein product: CSVVGTSNYGYTF.

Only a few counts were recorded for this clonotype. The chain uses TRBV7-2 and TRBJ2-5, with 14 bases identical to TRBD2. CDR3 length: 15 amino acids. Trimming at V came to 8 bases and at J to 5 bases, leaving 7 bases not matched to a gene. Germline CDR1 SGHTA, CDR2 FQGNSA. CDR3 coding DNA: TGTGCCAGCCCAAGACTAGCGGGGGGGCTCGAGACCCAGTACTTC. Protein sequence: CASPRLAGGLETQYF.

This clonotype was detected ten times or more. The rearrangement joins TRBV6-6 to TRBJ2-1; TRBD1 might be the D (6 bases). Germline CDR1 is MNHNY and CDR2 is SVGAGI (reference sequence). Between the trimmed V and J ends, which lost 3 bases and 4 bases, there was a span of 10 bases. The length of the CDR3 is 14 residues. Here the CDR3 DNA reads TGTGCCAGCAGTTATACAGGGCCTTACAATGAGCAGTTCTTC. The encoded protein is CASSYTGPYNEQFF.

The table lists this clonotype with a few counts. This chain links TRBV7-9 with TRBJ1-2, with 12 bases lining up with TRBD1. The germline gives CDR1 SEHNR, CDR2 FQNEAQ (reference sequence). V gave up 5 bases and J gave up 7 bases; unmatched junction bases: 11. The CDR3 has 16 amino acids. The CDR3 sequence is CASSGLRDRGLGGYTF. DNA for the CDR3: TGTGCCAGCAGCGGCCTCCGGGACAGGGGGCTCGGTGGCTACACCTTC.